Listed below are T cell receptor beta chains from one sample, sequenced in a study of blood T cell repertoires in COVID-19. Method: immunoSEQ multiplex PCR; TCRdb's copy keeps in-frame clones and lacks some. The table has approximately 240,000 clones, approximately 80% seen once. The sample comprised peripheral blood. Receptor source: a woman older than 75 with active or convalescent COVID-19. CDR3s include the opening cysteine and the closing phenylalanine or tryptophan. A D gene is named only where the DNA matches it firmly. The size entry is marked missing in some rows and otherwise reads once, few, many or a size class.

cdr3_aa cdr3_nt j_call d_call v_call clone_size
CASSERTGVPYGYTF TGTGCCAGCAGTGAAAGGACAGGAGTTCCCTATGGCTACACCTTC TRBJ1-2 TRBD1 TRBV6-1 once
CASSSSGVPLPNYGYTF TGTGCCAGCAGTTCTTCAGGGGTCCCCCTCCCTAACTATGGCTACACCTTC TRBJ1-2 - TRBV28 once
CASSYTGTGGWEQYF TGTGCCAGCAGCTATACCGGGACAGGGGGTTGGGAGCAGTACTTC TRBJ2-7 TRBD1 TRBV28 -
CASTEWGGASDTQYF TGTGCCAGCACCGAATGGGGGGGGGCATCAGATACGCAGTATTTT TRBJ2-3 - TRBV7-9 -
CASSSRDSNMNTEAFF TGCGCCAGCAGCTCCAGGGATTCCAATATGAACACTGAAGCTTTCTTT TRBJ1-1 - TRBV5-1 -
CASSVGTGGRTGELFF TGTGCCAGCAGCGTCGGGACAGGGGGACGGACCGGGGAGCTGTTTTTT TRBJ2-2 TRBD1 TRBV9 -
CASSFYLNSYEQYF TGTGCCAGCAGCTTCTACCTAAATTCCTACGAGCAGTACTTC TRBJ2-7 - TRBV9 -
CASSLSLIGEQFF TGTGCCAGCAGTCTTAGTCTAATCGGGGAGCAGTTCTTC TRBJ2-1 - TRBV7-6 -
CASSPQGGEQPQHF TGTGCCAGTAGCCCTCAAGGGGGGGAACAGCCCCAGCATTTT TRBJ1-5 - TRBV19 once
CASSSTGATAVGRGYTF TGTGCCAGCAGTTCGACAGGGGCCACAGCGGTAGGACGTGGCTACACCTTC TRBJ1-2 TRBD1 TRBV6-2/TRBV6-3 -
CASSTYRVGEQYF TGTGCCAGCAGTACATACAGGGTAGGTGAGCAGTACTTC TRBJ2-7 - TRBV28 -
CASTSYGTDNSPLHF TGTGCCAGCACGTCGTACGGGACAGATAATTCACCCCTCCACTTT TRBJ1-6 TRBD1 TRBV28 -
CASSEAIWGGAFSEQYF TGTGCCAGCAGTGAAGCGATCTGGGGGGGCGCGTTTAGCGAGCAGTACTTC TRBJ2-7 - TRBV6-1 few
CASSSLAGADTQYF TGTGCCAGCAGCTCACTAGCGGGAGCAGATACGCAGTATTTT TRBJ2-3 TRBD2 TRBV7-6 -
CASSRGGIYGYTF TGTGCCAGCAGTCGCGGGGGTATCTATGGCTACACCTTC TRBJ1-2 - TRBV12-3/TRBV12-4 -
CASSFGLAGAYYF TGTGCCAGCAGCTTTGGCCTAGCGGGGGCCTATTACTTC TRBJ2-5 TRBD2 TRBV7-8 once
CASSLGAPGTTYGYTF TGTGCCAGCAGTTTAGGGGCACCCGGGACAACCTATGGCTACACCTTC TRBJ1-2 - TRBV28 once
CASSVAAPRGYTF TGTGCCAGCAGCGTAGCCGCCCCACGGGGCTACACCTTC TRBJ1-2 - TRBV9 -
CATRLGVRTVLSGNTIYF TGTGCCACGCGACTAGGAGTCCGGACCGTCCTCTCTGGAAACACCATATATTTT TRBJ1-3 - TRBV28 -
CASSLGSANTEAFF TGCGCCAGCAGCTTGGGGAGCGCGAACACTGAAGCTTTCTTT TRBJ1-1 - TRBV5-1 -
CAISLDRGDTDTQYF TGTGCCATCAGCCTCGACAGGGGCGACACAGATACGCAGTATTTT TRBJ2-3 TRBD1 TRBV10-3 once
CASRGWTEAFF TGTGCCAGCCGGGGATGGACTGAAGCTTTCTTT TRBJ1-1 - TRBV6-5 -
CASTLGGLNTEAFF TGTGCCAGCACGCTTGGAGGACTGAACACTGAAGCTTTCTTT TRBJ1-1 - TRBV7-2 few
CASSDPGQLSYEQYF TGTGCCAGCAGTGATCCCGGACAGCTTTCCTACGAGCAGTACTTC TRBJ2-7 - TRBV2 once
CASSRRGQVNSPLHF TGTGCCAGCAGCCGGAGGGGACAGGTGAACTCACCCCTCCACTTT TRBJ1-6 TRBD1 TRBV7-6 -